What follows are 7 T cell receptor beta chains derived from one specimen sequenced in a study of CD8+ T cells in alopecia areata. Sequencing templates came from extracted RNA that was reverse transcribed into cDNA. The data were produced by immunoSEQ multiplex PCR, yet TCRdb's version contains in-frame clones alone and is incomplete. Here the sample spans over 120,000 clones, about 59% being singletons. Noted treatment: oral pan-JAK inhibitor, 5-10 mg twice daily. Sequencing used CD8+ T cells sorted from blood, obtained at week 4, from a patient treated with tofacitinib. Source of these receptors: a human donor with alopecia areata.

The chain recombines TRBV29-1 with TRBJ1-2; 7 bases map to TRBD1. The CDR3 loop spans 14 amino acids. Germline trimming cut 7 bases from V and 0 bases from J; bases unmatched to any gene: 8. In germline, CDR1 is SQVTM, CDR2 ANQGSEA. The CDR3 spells CSARGQATNYGYTF. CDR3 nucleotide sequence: TGCAGCGCTCGAGGACAGGCTACTAACTATGGCTACACCTTC.

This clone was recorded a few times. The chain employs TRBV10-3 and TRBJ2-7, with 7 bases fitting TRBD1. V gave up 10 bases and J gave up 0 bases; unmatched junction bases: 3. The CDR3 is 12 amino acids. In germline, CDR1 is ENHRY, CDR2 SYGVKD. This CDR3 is CATGQDSYEQYF. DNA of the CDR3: TGTGCCACCGGACAGGACTCCTACGAGCAGTACTTC.

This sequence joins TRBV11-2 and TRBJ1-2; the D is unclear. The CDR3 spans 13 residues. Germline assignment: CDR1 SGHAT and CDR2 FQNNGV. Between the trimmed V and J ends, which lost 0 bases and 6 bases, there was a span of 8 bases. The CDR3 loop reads CASSLDPENGYTF. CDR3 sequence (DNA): TGTGCCAGCAGCTTAGATCCAGAAAATGGCTACACCTTC.

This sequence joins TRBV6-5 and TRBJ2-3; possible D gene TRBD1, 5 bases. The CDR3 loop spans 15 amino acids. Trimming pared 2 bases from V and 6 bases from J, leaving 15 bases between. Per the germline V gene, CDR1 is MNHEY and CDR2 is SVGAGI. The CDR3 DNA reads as TGTGCCAGCAGTTACGGCCTAGGGGCGTTGGATACGCAGTATTTT. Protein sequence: CASSYGLGALDTQYF.

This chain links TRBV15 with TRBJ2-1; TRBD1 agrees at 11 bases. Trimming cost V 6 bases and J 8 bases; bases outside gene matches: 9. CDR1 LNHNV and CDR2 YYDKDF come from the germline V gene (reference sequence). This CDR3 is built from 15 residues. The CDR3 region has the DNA TGTGCCACCAGTTCCAGGGACAGGGGGACTGATGAGCAGTTCTTC. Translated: CATSSRDRGTDEQFF.

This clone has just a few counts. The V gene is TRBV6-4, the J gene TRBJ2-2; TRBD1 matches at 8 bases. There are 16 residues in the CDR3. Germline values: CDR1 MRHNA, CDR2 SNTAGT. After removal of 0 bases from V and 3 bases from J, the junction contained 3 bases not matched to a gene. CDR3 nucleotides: TGTGCCAGCAGTGACTCGAACAGGGGGGACACCGGGGAGCTGTTTTTT. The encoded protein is CASSDSNRGDTGELFF.

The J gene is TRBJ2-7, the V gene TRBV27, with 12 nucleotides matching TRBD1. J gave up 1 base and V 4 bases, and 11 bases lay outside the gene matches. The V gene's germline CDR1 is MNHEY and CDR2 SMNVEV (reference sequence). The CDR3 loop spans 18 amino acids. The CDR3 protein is CASSYPGQGAYRSYEQYF. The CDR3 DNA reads TGTGCCAGCAGTTATCCGGGACAGGGGGCCTATAGGTCCTACGAGCAGTACTTC.